This T cell receptor (beta chain) was captured by sequencing in a study of blood T cell repertoires in COVID-19. Profiling relied on immunoSEQ multiplex PCR, and the TCRdb table lists in-frame clones only, not all of them. Found here are 150,000 or so clones, roughly nine tenths of them singletons; the top ten hold roughly 4%. Exposed enrollees encountered a COVID-19 case at some point within 2 weeks before study entry. Material: PBMCs or T cells enriched from blood (not recorded which). The receptor's source is a woman aged 35 to 49 who had been exposed to COVID-19.

The CDR3 here is CASSLFQRPVSTDTQYF. CDR3 DNA: TGTGCCAGCAGCTTGTTTCAGCGACCCGTTTCCACAGATACGCAGTATTTT. The chain is built from TRBV7-6 and TRBJ2-3; D not resolved. CDR3 size: 17 residues. The germline gives CDR1 SGHVS, CDR2 FNYEAQ. The V gene lost 3 bases and the J gene lost 2 bases, with 18 bases spanning the gap.